This T cell receptor beta chain was obtained from a study of cytomegalovirus exposure and HLA in healthy donors. Findings and caveats of the study: Roughly uniform depth of sequencing across donors was assumed in presence/absence analyses. The study put 150 to 200 TCR beta chains on its list as cytomegalovirus-associated.

Germline assignment: CDR1 ENHRY and CDR2 SYGVKD. With 4 bases clipped from V and 6 bases from J, the junction kept 6 bases outside the gene matches. The CDR3 spans 15 residues. A note on this clone: Its antigen is undetermined.

This PCR relied on a set of 60 Vbeta primers and 13 Jbeta primers. TCRdb's table, derived via immunoSEQ multiplex PCR, lists solely in-frame clones and lacks some. The table shows under 200,000 clones, with roughly 80% occurring only once. The chain joins TRBV10-3 to TRBJ2-1, with 10 bases that match TRBD2. This sequence originates from a man aged 35 to 55 in good health and CMV-seronegative. The material sequenced was PBMCs. The CDR3 region is CAISVSSGSGNEQFF. DNA for the CDR3: TGTGCCATCAGTGTATCTAGCGGGAGCGGCAATGAGCAGTTCTTC.